These T cell receptor beta chains were read from a single sample in a study of technical replicates of blood from several donors. Produced via immunoSEQ multiplex PCR; TCRdb's table is partial and in-frame only. The table has tens of thousands of clones, around 90% seen once; the top ten hold roughly 0.27%. Input material: T cells isolated from PBMCs. These receptors all come from a human donor in good health. The CDR3 runs from the conserved cysteine through the conserved F or W. Each record gives: CDR3 DNA, CDR3 protein, CDR3 length, J gene, clone size, D gene, V gene. A D gene is named only where the DNA matches it firmly. Size is stated for part of the rows, as once, few or many counts, or as a class when the clone is expanded.

cdr3_nt: TGTGCCAGCAGTTTACCAATCAGACATACGCGGGAGACCGGGGAGCTGTTTTTT; cdr3_aa: CASSLPIRHTRETGELFF; cdr3_length: 18; j_call: TRBJ2-2; clone_size: NA; d_call: TRBD2; v_call: TRBV28
cdr3_nt: TGTGCCAGCAGTGAATCGGGGCGGGGGGGGCAGTACTTC; cdr3_aa: CASSESGRGGQYF; cdr3_length: 13; j_call: TRBJ2-7; clone_size: few; d_call: TRBD2; v_call: TRBV2
cdr3_nt: TGTGCCAGCAGCCGAGGACAGGGGGCCACTGAAGCTTTCTTT; cdr3_aa: CASSRGQGATEAFF; cdr3_length: 14; j_call: TRBJ1-1; clone_size: NA; d_call: TRBD1; v_call: TRBV4-2
cdr3_nt: TGTGCCAGCAGCGGTCCCGACCGGGAGCCTACCTACAATGAGCAGTTCTTC; cdr3_aa: CASSGPDREPTYNEQFF; cdr3_length: 17; j_call: TRBJ2-1; clone_size: once; d_call: NA; v_call: TRBV5-4
cdr3_nt: TGTGCCAGCAGTGACCCTTCCCGGGGGTTCTCTGGAAACACCATATATTTT; cdr3_aa: CASSDPSRGFSGNTIYF; cdr3_length: 17; j_call: TRBJ1-3; clone_size: NA; d_call: NA; v_call: TRBV6-4
cdr3_nt: TGTGCCAGTAGTCGTGGGACAGGGTTCGGTGGCAATGAGCAGTTCTTC; cdr3_aa: CASSRGTGFGGNEQFF; cdr3_length: 16; j_call: TRBJ2-1; clone_size: NA; d_call: TRBD1; v_call: TRBV19
cdr3_nt: TGTGCCAGTGAATGGGGAGGTGGCAATCAGCCCCAGCATTTT; cdr3_aa: CASEWGGGNQPQHF; cdr3_length: 14; j_call: TRBJ1-5; clone_size: NA; d_call: NA; v_call: TRBV19
cdr3_nt: TGTGCCAGCAGCTTAAGGGACAGGGTAGACTCACCCCTCCACTTT; cdr3_aa: CASSLRDRVDSPLHF; cdr3_length: 15; j_call: TRBJ1-6; clone_size: few; d_call: TRBD1; v_call: TRBV7-9
cdr3_nt: TGTGCCACCAAAAGCCCGCCGGACAGTAATGAGCAGTTCTTC; cdr3_aa: CATKSPPDSNEQFF; cdr3_length: 14; j_call: TRBJ2-1; clone_size: NA; d_call: NA; v_call: TRBV19
cdr3_nt: TGTGCCAGCAGCTTCTCGCGTCTCTCCCACGAGCAGTACTTC; cdr3_aa: CASSFSRLSHEQYF; cdr3_length: 14; j_call: TRBJ2-7; clone_size: NA; d_call: NA; v_call: TRBV11-2
cdr3_nt: TGTGCCAGCAGTTACGGGGGACATTCGGGCAATGAGCAGTTCTTC; cdr3_aa: CASSYGGHSGNEQFF; cdr3_length: 15; j_call: TRBJ2-1; clone_size: NA; d_call: NA; v_call: TRBV6-5
cdr3_nt: TGTGCCAGTAGTACCCATGGACTAGCGGGGTTCACAGATACGCAGTATTTT; cdr3_aa: CASSTHGLAGFTDTQYF; cdr3_length: 17; j_call: TRBJ2-3; clone_size: NA; d_call: TRBD2; v_call: TRBV19
cdr3_nt: TGTGCCAGCAGTTCCCCGGGAGGATCGGCCAAAAACATTCAGTACTTC; cdr3_aa: CASSSPGGSAKNIQYF; cdr3_length: 16; j_call: TRBJ2-4; clone_size: NA; d_call: TRBD2; v_call: TRBV28
cdr3_nt: TGTGCCAGCCGCGGGTCGGGCAGGGGGACCGGCTACACCTTC; cdr3_aa: CASRGSGRGTGYTF; cdr3_length: 14; j_call: TRBJ1-2; clone_size: NA; d_call: TRBD1; v_call: TRBV19
cdr3_nt: TGTGCCAGCAGTTCCCCGACAGGGCGTGTAGATACGCAGTATTTT; cdr3_aa: CASSSPTGRVDTQYF; cdr3_length: 15; j_call: TRBJ2-3; clone_size: NA; d_call: TRBD1; v_call: TRBV27
cdr3_nt: TGTGCCAGCAGTCCCCGTGAAAAACTGTTTTTT; cdr3_aa: CASSPREKLFF; cdr3_length: 11; j_call: TRBJ1-4; clone_size: NA; d_call: NA; v_call: TRBV28
cdr3_nt: TGTGCCAGCAGTTACGACAGAACCTACGAGCAGTACTTC; cdr3_aa: CASSYDRTYEQYF; cdr3_length: 13; j_call: TRBJ2-7; clone_size: NA; d_call: NA; v_call: TRBV6-5
cdr3_nt: TGCGCCAGCAGCTTGCCGCGGGAATGGCGATCACTAAGCACAGATACGCAGTATTTT; cdr3_aa: CASSLPREWRSLSTDTQYF; cdr3_length: 19; j_call: TRBJ2-3; clone_size: NA; d_call: NA; v_call: TRBV5-1
cdr3_nt: TGTGCCAGCAAGGGACAGAGCAATCAGCCCCAGCATTTT; cdr3_aa: CASKGQSNQPQHF; cdr3_length: 13; j_call: TRBJ1-5; clone_size: NA; d_call: TRBD1; v_call: TRBV2
cdr3_nt: TGCGCCAGCAGCTTGGCCCCCAGCGGGAGGTCCTACAATGAGCAGTTCTTC; cdr3_aa: CASSLAPSGRSYNEQFF; cdr3_length: 17; j_call: TRBJ2-1; clone_size: NA; d_call: TRBD2; v_call: TRBV5-1
cdr3_nt: TGTGCCAGCAGTTTCAAGATAACTAGCGGCCCCTTGATAAGCCCCTCTCTCGAGCAGTACTTC; cdr3_aa: CASSFKITSGPLISPSLEQYF; cdr3_length: 21; j_call: TRBJ2-7; clone_size: NA; d_call: TRBD2; v_call: TRBV28
cdr3_nt: TGTGCCAGCAGTGCATTGGTGGGACAGGGGAACACCGGGGAGCTGTTTTTT; cdr3_aa: CASSALVGQGNTGELFF; cdr3_length: 17; j_call: TRBJ2-2; clone_size: NA; d_call: TRBD1; v_call: TRBV6-4
cdr3_nt: TGTGCCAGCAGTCCTAGACTAGAGACCCACAATGAGCAGTTCTTC; cdr3_aa: CASSPRLETHNEQFF; cdr3_length: 15; j_call: TRBJ2-1; clone_size: NA; d_call: NA; v_call: TRBV6-1
cdr3_nt: TGTGCCAGCAGGGACAGTTTCTATGGCTACACCTTC; cdr3_aa: CASRDSFYGYTF; cdr3_length: 12; j_call: TRBJ1-2; clone_size: NA; d_call: NA; v_call: TRBV28
cdr3_nt: TGTGCCAGCACCTCAACCCGTAGTGAAAAACTGTTTTTT; cdr3_aa: CASTSTRSEKLFF; cdr3_length: 13; j_call: TRBJ1-4; clone_size: once; d_call: NA; v_call: TRBV7-8
cdr3_nt: TGTGCCAGCAGCTTTTTGACTAGCGGGGAGAGCAATGAGCAGTTCTTC; cdr3_aa: CASSFLTSGESNEQFF; cdr3_length: 16; j_call: TRBJ2-1; clone_size: NA; d_call: TRBD2; v_call: TRBV5-6
cdr3_nt: TGTGCCAGCAGCTTGGGAGGGAGCACTGAAGCTTTCTTT; cdr3_aa: CASSLGGSTEAFF; cdr3_length: 13; j_call: TRBJ1-1; clone_size: NA; d_call: NA; v_call: TRBV5-6
cdr3_nt: TGTGCCAGCAGCGCAGTAGCGGGTCCCTACGAGCAGTACTTC; cdr3_aa: CASSAVAGPYEQYF; cdr3_length: 14; j_call: TRBJ2-7; clone_size: NA; d_call: TRBD2; v_call: TRBV7-2
cdr3_nt: TGTGCCAGCAGTTCCCGTGGAGGGTCTTATGGAAACACCATATATTTT; cdr3_aa: CASSSRGGSYGNTIYF; cdr3_length: 16; j_call: TRBJ1-3; clone_size: NA; d_call: NA; v_call: TRBV27
cdr3_nt: TGTGCCAGCAGCCAAGATTGGTCTAGCGGGCCCTACGAGCAGTACTTC; cdr3_aa: CASSQDWSSGPYEQYF; cdr3_length: 16; j_call: TRBJ2-7; clone_size: NA; d_call: TRBD2; v_call: TRBV14
cdr3_nt: TGTGCCAAACAGGGGGACAGACTAGCCAAAAACATTCAGTACTTC; cdr3_aa: CAKQGDRLAKNIQYF; cdr3_length: 15; j_call: TRBJ2-4; clone_size: NA; d_call: TRBD1; v_call: TRBV2
cdr3_nt: TGTGCCAGCAGTCTGGGACTAGCGGGAGTCAATGAGCAGTTCTTC; cdr3_aa: CASSLGLAGVNEQFF; cdr3_length: 15; j_call: TRBJ2-1; clone_size: few; d_call: TRBD2; v_call: TRBV28
cdr3_nt: TGTGCCAGCAGCTTAGCGAGGGTCTCTAGCGGGAGAGTGAAGGAGACCCAGTACTTC; cdr3_aa: CASSLARVSSGRVKETQYF; cdr3_length: 19; j_call: TRBJ2-5; clone_size: NA; d_call: TRBD2; v_call: TRBV7-8
cdr3_nt: TGTGCCAGCAGTGAATCGGGAGGTGGAAACACCATATATTTT; cdr3_aa: CASSESGGGNTIYF; cdr3_length: 14; j_call: TRBJ1-3; clone_size: NA; d_call: NA; v_call: TRBV6-1
cdr3_nt: TGCGCCAGCAGCTTAGAGGGGACAGTCTTTCAGCCCCAGCATTTT; cdr3_aa: CASSLEGTVFQPQHF; cdr3_length: 15; j_call: TRBJ1-5; clone_size: NA; d_call: TRBD1; v_call: TRBV5-1
cdr3_nt: TGTGCCAGCAGCTTGGCCTTCGGTGGCTACGAGCAGTACTTC; cdr3_aa: CASSLAFGGYEQYF; cdr3_length: 14; j_call: TRBJ2-7; clone_size: NA; d_call: NA; v_call: TRBV5-5
cdr3_nt: TGTGCCAGCTCACCACCGACGGACAGGCGCTATGGCTACACCTTC; cdr3_aa: CASSPPTDRRYGYTF; cdr3_length: 15; j_call: TRBJ1-2; clone_size: NA; d_call: TRBD1; v_call: TRBV18
cdr3_nt: TGTGCCAGCAGACCCTTAACTACCTACGAGCAGTACTTC; cdr3_aa: CASRPLTTYEQYF; cdr3_length: 13; j_call: TRBJ2-7; clone_size: NA; d_call: NA; v_call: TRBV11-2
cdr3_nt: TGCGCCAGCGACGGCGGACTAGGTAGGGAGCAGTACTTC; cdr3_aa: CASDGGLGREQYF; cdr3_length: 13; j_call: TRBJ2-7; clone_size: NA; d_call: TRBD2; v_call: TRBV10-2
cdr3_nt: TGTGCCAGCAGCCCCCCGGGCGGGAGGTCGACGAGGAATGAGCAGTTCTTC; cdr3_aa: CASSPPGGRSTRNEQFF; cdr3_length: 17; j_call: TRBJ2-1; clone_size: NA; d_call: TRBD2; v_call: TRBV11-3
cdr3_nt: TGCAGTGGACAGGGAAACACTGAAGCTTTCTTT; cdr3_aa: CSGQGNTEAFF; cdr3_length: 11; j_call: TRBJ1-1; clone_size: NA; d_call: TRBD1; v_call: TRBV20-1
cdr3_nt: TGTGCCAGCTCAGACCAAGGCCGTGCGGCAGATACGCAGTATTTT; cdr3_aa: CASSDQGRAADTQYF; cdr3_length: 15; j_call: TRBJ2-3; clone_size: NA; d_call: NA; v_call: TRBV28
cdr3_nt: TGTGCCAGCAGCCAAGTCACTAGCTTTTACCCTGGGGAGCTGTTTTTT; cdr3_aa: CASSQVTSFYPGELFF; cdr3_length: 16; j_call: TRBJ2-2; clone_size: NA; d_call: NA; v_call: TRBV14